This T cell receptor (beta chain) was retrieved from a study of cytomegalovirus exposure and HLA in healthy donors. General study results and limits: As a later analysis showed, a missense DCLRE1C variant was linked to trimming of TCR beta V- and J-genes. In an earlier analysis, productive rearrangement rates for most beta V segments clustered near 87% or 30%. Later analysis identified several of the most significant clusters that appeared linked to common viral pathogens.

A multiplex PCR was run with 60 Vbeta primers and 13 Jbeta primers. Sequencing used immunoSEQ multiplex PCR; TCRdb keeps in-frame clones, though not all of them. The sample shows 130,000 to 150,000 clones, roughly 80% of them seen only once. For this clone: Its matching antigen is unknown.

Germline V gene lookup returns CDR1 SNHLY and CDR2 FYNNEI. Trimming took off 2 bases at V and 2 bases at J, with 6 bases between the two ends. The CDR3 consists of 13 residues. The rearrangement uses TRBV2 and TRBJ1-2; unclear D gene. This receptor was identified in a woman in her 40s in good health and CMV-seropositive. What was sequenced was PBMCs. This CDR3 reads CASSELVNYGYTF. Written as DNA, the CDR3 is TGTGCCAGCAGTGAACTAGTCAACTATGGCTACACCTTC.